The clone carrying this TCR beta chain was picked up one time. The V segment lost 2 bases and the J segment 5 bases; nucleotides outside the gene matches: 5. The germline CDR1 and CDR2 sequences are SGHAT and FQNNGV. This CDR3 is built from 17 residues. This table comes from immunoSEQ multiplex PCR, and its TCRdb copy is limited to in-frame clones, with some not included. The table records fewer than 85,000 clones, about 93% of them present only once. This sample stems from a study of T cell changes during pregnancy in multiple sclerosis. V and J are TRBV11-2 and TRBJ2-2, with TRBD2 matching 13 bases. Specimen: peripheral blood, collected after pregnancy. The receptor comes from a female donor in good health, enrolled as a control in a pregnancy study. CDR3: CASSLKLAGGKTGELFF. The CDR3 DNA follows: TGTGCCAGCAGCTTAAAACTAGCGGGAGGGAAAACCGGGGAGCTGTTTTTT.